A selection of T cell receptor beta chains follows, all from one sample in a study of response to subunit inactivated influenza vaccine. TCRdb used MiXCR to reprocess the RT-PCR reads, holding one entry per CDR3 protein. The repertoire includes under 800,000 distinct CDR3 sequences, about 14% of them detected once, and 6.5% to 8.5% sits in the top ten. The sample consisted of PBMCs from blood, taken roughly 2 weeks before vaccination. All receptors come from a man aged 45 to 65 who received an inactivated influenza vaccine. The CDR3 runs from the conserved cysteine through the conserved F or W. Each record gives: CDR3 protein, CDR3 DNA, J gene, D gene, V gene, clone size. The D gene is left open where the match is weak. Only part of the rows carry a size: once, few, many, or a class if the clone is expanded.

cdr3_aa: CASSQAGGSTYEQYF; cdr3_nt: TGTGCCAGCAGCCAAGCGGGAGGGAGTACCTACGAGCAGTACTTC; j_call: TRBJ2-7; d_call: TRBD2; v_call: TRBV14; clone_size: few
cdr3_aa: CATSRDRGNYGYTF; cdr3_nt: TGTGCCACCAGCAGAGACAGGGGTAACTATGGCTACACCTTC; j_call: TRBJ1-2; d_call: TRBD1; v_call: TRBV27; clone_size: .
cdr3_aa: CASSQAGFQETQYF; cdr3_nt: TGTGCCAGCAGTCAAGCGGGGTTCCAAGAGACCCAGTACTTC; j_call: TRBJ2-5; d_call: TRBD2; v_call: TRBV6-1; clone_size: .
cdr3_aa: CASSLGGAKGAFF; cdr3_nt: TGTGCCAGCAGTTTAGGAGGGGCAAAGGGAGCTTTCTTT; j_call: TRBJ1-1; d_call: .; v_call: TRBV12-3/TRBV12-4; clone_size: few
cdr3_aa: CASSVAGRASGNTIYF; cdr3_nt: TGTGCCAGCAGCGTAGCGGGCAGGGCCTCTGGAAACACCATATATTTT; j_call: TRBJ1-3; d_call: .; v_call: TRBV9; clone_size: .
cdr3_aa: CASSADRGGYEQYF; cdr3_nt: TGCGCCAGCAGCGCAGACAGGGGAGGATACGAGCAGTACTTC; j_call: TRBJ2-7; d_call: TRBD1; v_call: TRBV5-1; clone_size: many
cdr3_aa: CASSMGLFYEQYF; cdr3_nt: TGTGCCAGTAGTATGGGACTATTCTACGAGCAGTACTTC; j_call: TRBJ2-7; d_call: TRBD2; v_call: TRBV19; clone_size: few
cdr3_aa: CATSEGKIRNYEQFF; cdr3_nt: TGTGCCACCAGTGAGGGCAAGATCAGGAACTATGAGCAGTTCTTC; j_call: TRBJ2-1; d_call: .; v_call: TRBV24-1; clone_size: .
cdr3_aa: CSARSTGGEETQYF; cdr3_nt: TGCAGTGCTAGGTCCACGGGCGGGGAAGAGACCCAGTACTTC; j_call: TRBJ2-5; d_call: .; v_call: TRBV20-1; clone_size: .
cdr3_aa: CASSSRALEKLFF; cdr3_nt: TGTGCCAGCAGCTCCCGGGCCCTTGAAAAACTGTTTTTT; j_call: TRBJ1-4; d_call: .; v_call: TRBV7-2; clone_size: few
cdr3_aa: CSARDLLRPPGGTDTQYF; cdr3_nt: TGCAGTGCTAGAGATCTCCTGCGACCTCCTGGTGGCACAGATACGCAGTATTTT; j_call: TRBJ2-3; d_call: .; v_call: TRBV20-1; clone_size: .
cdr3_aa: CASSGTGGSGNTIYF; cdr3_nt: TGTGCCAGCAGTGGGACAGGGGGCTCTGGAAACACCATATATTTT; j_call: TRBJ1-3; d_call: TRBD1; v_call: TRBV2; clone_size: .
cdr3_aa: CASSFFQRGGDEQFF; cdr3_nt: TGTGCCAGCAGCTTCTTTCAGCGGGGGGGCGATGAGCAGTTCTTC; j_call: TRBJ2-1; d_call: TRBD2; v_call: TRBV11-2; clone_size: .
cdr3_aa: CASSASGRATYEQYF; cdr3_nt: TGTGCCAGCAGCGCCTCGGGACGGGCAACCTACGAGCAGTACTTC; j_call: TRBJ2-7; d_call: .; v_call: TRBV5-6; clone_size: .
cdr3_aa: CSASSGRAWNEQFF; cdr3_nt: TGCAGTGCTTCTAGCGGGAGGGCCTGGAATGAGCAGTTCTTC; j_call: TRBJ2-1; d_call: TRBD2; v_call: TRBV20-1; clone_size: many
cdr3_aa: CATSEPVRGGETQYF; cdr3_nt: TGTGCCACCAGTGAACCCGTAAGGGGGGGGGAGACCCAGTACTTC; j_call: TRBJ2-5; d_call: .; v_call: TRBV24-1; clone_size: .
cdr3_aa: CASSLERDTDTQYF; cdr3_nt: TGTGCCAGCAGTTTAGAGAGGGATACAGATACGCAGTATTTT; j_call: TRBJ2-3; d_call: .; v_call: TRBV12-3/TRBV12-4; clone_size: many
cdr3_aa: CASSYLGQGNTEAFF; cdr3_nt: TGTGCCAGCAGTTACTTGGGACAGGGGAACACTGAAGCTTTCTTT; j_call: TRBJ1-1; d_call: TRBD1; v_call: TRBV6-2/TRBV6-3; clone_size: many